A selection of T cell receptor beta chains follows, all from one sample in a study of T cell responses to AZD1222 COVID-19 vaccine. The method was immunoSEQ multiplex PCR; TCRdb's version includes in-frame clones alone and lacks a portion of them. The sample lists 100,000 or so clones, approximately 81% occurring once. The starting material was peripheral blood, obtained on day 0 of AZD1222 vaccination. The receptor set was obtained from an adult in good health. Both conserved end residues are part of each CDR3. Each record gives: J gene, V gene, clone size, D gene, CDR3 protein, CDR3 DNA. D genes are given only for firm matches. Clone size is given for some rows only: seen once, a few or many times, or a class if the clone is expanded.

TRBJ1-1 TRBV19 many TRBD1 CASRGDSMNTEAFF TGTGCCAGTAGGGGGGACAGCATGAACACTGAAGCTTTCTTT
TRBJ1-6 TRBV5-4 . . CASSPPGGSYNSPLHF TGTGCCAGCAGCCCGCCGGGGGGCTCCTATAATTCACCCCTCCACTTT
TRBJ1-1 TRBV29-1 . . CSVETENTEAFF TGCAGCGTAGAGACAGAGAACACTGAAGCTTTCTTT
TRBJ2-6 TRBV27 . TRBD1 CASRKWQGASGANVLTF TGTGCCAGCCGCAAGTGGCAGGGGGCGTCTGGGGCCAACGTCCTGACTTTC
TRBJ1-1 TRBV25-1 once TRBD1 CASRRTGGTEAFF TGTGCCAGCAGACGAACAGGGGGCACTGAAGCTTTCTTT
TRBJ1-1 TRBV29-1 . TRBD1 CSVNRGTVNTEAFF TGCAGCGTGAACAGGGGGACGGTGAACACTGAAGCTTTCTTT
TRBJ2-7 TRBV29-1 . TRBD2 CSARPGGVHEQYF TGCAGCGCCCGACCGGGGGGGGTCCACGAGCAGTACTTC
TRBJ2-7 TRBV28 many TRBD2 CAITAGGYEQYF TGTGCCATCACAGCGGGAGGGTACGAGCAGTACTTC
TRBJ2-7 TRBV27 . . CASSLGPHEQYF TGTGCCAGCAGTTTAGGGCCACACGAGCAGTACTTC
TRBJ2-7 TRBV11-3 . . CASKWTDNFEQYF TGTGCCAGCAAATGGACGGATAACTTTGAGCAGTACTTC
TRBJ1-2 TRBV6-5 . . CASSYAYGTLDGYTF TGTGCCAGCAGTTACGCCTACGGGACGTTGGATGGCTACACCTTC
TRBJ2-2 TRBV5-1 . . CASQDFSNTGELFF TGCGCCAGCCAAGATTTCTCGAACACCGGGGAGCTGTTTTTT
TRBJ1-5 TRBV2 . . CASSETEGPVSTQHF TGTGCCAGCAGTGAGACAGAAGGACCAGTATCGACCCAGCATTTT
TRBJ1-4 TRBV4-1 . . CASSQDGIQVNEKLFF TGCGCCAGCAGCCAAGATGGAATACAGGTTAATGAAAAACTGTTTTTT
TRBJ1-2 TRBV6-5 . . CASRVGTDYGYTF TGTGCCAGCAGGGTGGGCACCGACTATGGCTACACCTTC
TRBJ2-7 TRBV11-3 . . CASSLGTGSHEQYF TGTGCCAGCAGCTTAGGAACAGGGAGCCACGAGCAGTACTTC
TRBJ2-3 TRBV28 . . CASSLGALGTDTQYF TGTGCCAGCAGTTTAGGTGCCCTAGGCACAGATACGCAGTATTTT
TRBJ2-7 TRBV4-1 . . CASSQSQGITYEQYF TGCGCCAGCAGCCAAAGTCAGGGGATAACCTACGAGCAGTACTTC
TRBJ2-3 TRBV7-8 . TRBD2 CASSPREGTDTQYF TGTGCCAGCAGCCCTCGGGAGGGCACAGATACGCAGTATTTT
TRBJ1-1 TRBV6-5 once . CASSYSNTPNTEAFF TGTGCCAGCAGTTACTCAAATACCCCGAACACTGAAGCTTTCTTT
TRBJ2-3 TRBV4-1 few . CASRPQNTDTQYF TGCGCCAGCAGACCTCAAAACACAGATACGCAGTATTTT
TRBJ1-1 TRBV10-1 . TRBD1 CASSESLLGGEAFF TGCGCCAGCAGTGAGTCCTTGTTAGGGGGCGAAGCTTTCTTT
TRBJ1-3 TRBV18 . . CASSPSNGNTIYF TGTGCCAGCTCACCTTCTAACGGAAACACCATATATTTT
TRBJ1-2 TRBV7-3 . . CASSPGEDYGYTF TGTGCCAGCTCCCCCGGGGAGGACTATGGCTACACCTTC
TRBJ2-1 TRBV6-6 few TRBD2 CASRDSGTSGGNEQFF TGTGCCAGCAGGGATTCCGGGACTAGCGGAGGGAATGAGCAGTTCTTC
TRBJ1-3 TRBV4-1 . . CASSQSGAGTSGNTIYF TGCGCCAGCAGCCAGAGTGGGGCGGGTACCTCTGGAAACACCATATATTTT